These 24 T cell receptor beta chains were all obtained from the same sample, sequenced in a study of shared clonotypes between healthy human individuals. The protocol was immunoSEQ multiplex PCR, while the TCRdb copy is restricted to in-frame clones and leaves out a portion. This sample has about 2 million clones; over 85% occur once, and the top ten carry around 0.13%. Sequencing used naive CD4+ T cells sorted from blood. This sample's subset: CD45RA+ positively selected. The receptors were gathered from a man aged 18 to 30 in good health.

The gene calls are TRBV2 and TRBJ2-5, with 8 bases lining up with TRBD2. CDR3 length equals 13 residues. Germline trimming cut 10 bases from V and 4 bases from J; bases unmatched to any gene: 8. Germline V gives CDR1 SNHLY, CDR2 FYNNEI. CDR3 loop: CATQRGQGETQYF. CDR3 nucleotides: TGTGCCACCCAGCGGGGGCAGGGAGAGACCCAGTACTTC.

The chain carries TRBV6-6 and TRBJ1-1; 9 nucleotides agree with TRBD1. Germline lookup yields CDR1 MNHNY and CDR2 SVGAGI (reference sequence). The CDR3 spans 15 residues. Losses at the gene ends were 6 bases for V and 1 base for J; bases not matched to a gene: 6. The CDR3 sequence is CASSHPGQGNTEAFF. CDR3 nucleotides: TGTGCCAGCAGCCACCCGGGACAGGGGAACACTGAAGCTTTCTTT.

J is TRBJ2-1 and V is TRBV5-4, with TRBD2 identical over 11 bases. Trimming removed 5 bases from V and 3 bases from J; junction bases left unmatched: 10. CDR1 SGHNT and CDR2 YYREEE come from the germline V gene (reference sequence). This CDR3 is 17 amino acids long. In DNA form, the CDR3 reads TGTGCCAGCAGTCGTAAGACTAGCGGGGTGTACTACAATGAGCAGTTCTTC. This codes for CASSRKTSGVYYNEQFF.

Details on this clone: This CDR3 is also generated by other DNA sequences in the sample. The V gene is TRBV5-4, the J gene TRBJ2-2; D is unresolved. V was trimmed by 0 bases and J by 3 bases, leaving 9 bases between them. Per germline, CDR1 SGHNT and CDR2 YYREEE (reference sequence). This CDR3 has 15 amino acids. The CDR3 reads CASSLGGLDTGELFF. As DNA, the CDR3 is TGTGCCAGCAGCTTGGGCGGTCTAGACACCGGGGAGCTGTTTTTT.

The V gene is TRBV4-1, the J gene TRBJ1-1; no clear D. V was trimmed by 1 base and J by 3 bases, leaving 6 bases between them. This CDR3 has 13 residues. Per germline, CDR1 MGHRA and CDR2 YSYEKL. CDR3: CASSQVLDTEAFF. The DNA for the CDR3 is TGCGCCAGCAGCCAAGTGCTAGACACTGAAGCTTTCTTT.

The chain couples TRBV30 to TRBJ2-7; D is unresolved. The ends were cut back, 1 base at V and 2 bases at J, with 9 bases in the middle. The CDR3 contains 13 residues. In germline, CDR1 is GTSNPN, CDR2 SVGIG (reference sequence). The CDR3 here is CAWSESKTYEQYF. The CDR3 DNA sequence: TGTGCCTGGAGTGAGAGCAAAACCTACGAGCAGTACTTC.

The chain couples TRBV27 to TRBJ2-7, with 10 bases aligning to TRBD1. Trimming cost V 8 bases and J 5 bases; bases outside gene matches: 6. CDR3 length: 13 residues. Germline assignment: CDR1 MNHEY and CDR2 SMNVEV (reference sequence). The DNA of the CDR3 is TGTGCCAGCCGAGACAGGGGGCGAAACGAGCAGTACTTC. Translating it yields CASRDRGRNEQYF.

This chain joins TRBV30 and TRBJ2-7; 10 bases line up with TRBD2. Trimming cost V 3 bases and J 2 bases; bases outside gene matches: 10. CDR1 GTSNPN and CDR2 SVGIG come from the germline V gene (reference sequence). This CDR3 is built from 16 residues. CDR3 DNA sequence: TGTGCCTGGAGCTTTCCGGGACTAGCGCCGACCTACGAGCAGTACTTC. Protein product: CAWSFPGLAPTYEQYF.

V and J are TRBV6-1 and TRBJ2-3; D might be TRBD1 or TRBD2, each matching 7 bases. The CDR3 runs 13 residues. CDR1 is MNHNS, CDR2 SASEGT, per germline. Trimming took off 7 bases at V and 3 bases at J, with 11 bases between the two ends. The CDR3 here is CASNQGGTDTQYF. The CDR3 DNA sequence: TGTGCCAGCAACCAGGGGGGGACAGATACGCAGTATTTT.

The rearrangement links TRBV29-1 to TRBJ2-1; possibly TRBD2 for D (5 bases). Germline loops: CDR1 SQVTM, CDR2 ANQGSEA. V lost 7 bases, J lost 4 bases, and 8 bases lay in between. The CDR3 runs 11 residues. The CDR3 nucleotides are TGCAGCGGCATAGCGTACAATGAGCAGTTCTTC. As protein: CSGIAYNEQFF.

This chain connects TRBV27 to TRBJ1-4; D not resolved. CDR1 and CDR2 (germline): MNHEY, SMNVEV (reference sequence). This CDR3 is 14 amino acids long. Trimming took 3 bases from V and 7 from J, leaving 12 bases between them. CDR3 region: CASSFTGIGEKLFF. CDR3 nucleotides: TGTGCCAGCAGTTTTACGGGGATAGGTGAAAAACTGTTTTTT.

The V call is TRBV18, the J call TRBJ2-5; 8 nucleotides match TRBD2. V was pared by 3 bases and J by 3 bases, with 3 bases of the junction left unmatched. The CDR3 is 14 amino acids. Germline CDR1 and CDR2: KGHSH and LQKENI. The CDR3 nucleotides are TGTGCCAGCTCACCCATACTAGCGGAAGAGACCCAGTACTTC. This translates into CASSPILAEETQYF.

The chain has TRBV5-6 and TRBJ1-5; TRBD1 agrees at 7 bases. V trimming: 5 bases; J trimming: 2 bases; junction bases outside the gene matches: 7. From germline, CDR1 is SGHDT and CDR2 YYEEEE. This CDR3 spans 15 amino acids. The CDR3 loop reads CASRSSGTGNQPQHF. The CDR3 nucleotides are TGTGCCAGCAGATCATCCGGGACAGGCAATCAGCCCCAGCATTTT. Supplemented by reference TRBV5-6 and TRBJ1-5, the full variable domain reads DAGVTQSPTHLIKTRGQQVTLRCSPKSGHDTVSWYQQALGQGPQFIFQYYEEEERQRGNFPDRFSGHQFPNYSSELNVNALLLGDSALYLCASRSSGTGNQPQHFGDGTRLSIL.

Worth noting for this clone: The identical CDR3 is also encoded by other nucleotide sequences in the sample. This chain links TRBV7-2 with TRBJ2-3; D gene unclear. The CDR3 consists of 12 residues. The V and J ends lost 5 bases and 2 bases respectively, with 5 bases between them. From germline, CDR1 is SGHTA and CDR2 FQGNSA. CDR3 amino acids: CASSPPTDTQYF. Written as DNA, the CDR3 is TGTGCCAGCAGCCCCCCCACAGATACGCAGTATTTT.

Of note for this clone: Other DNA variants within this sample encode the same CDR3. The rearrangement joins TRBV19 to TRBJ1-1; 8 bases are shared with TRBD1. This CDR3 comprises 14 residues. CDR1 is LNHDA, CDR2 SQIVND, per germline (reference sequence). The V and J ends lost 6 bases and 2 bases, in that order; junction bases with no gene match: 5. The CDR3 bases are TGTGCCAGTAGCCTACAGGGGGTCAACACTGAAGCTTTCTTT. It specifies CASSLQGVNTEAFF.

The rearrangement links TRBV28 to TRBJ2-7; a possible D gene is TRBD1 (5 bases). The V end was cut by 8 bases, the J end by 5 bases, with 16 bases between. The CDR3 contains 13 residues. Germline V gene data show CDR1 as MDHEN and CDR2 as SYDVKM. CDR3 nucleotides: TGTGCCAGCCGTCAATCAGGGTCCAACGAGCAGTACTTC. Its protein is CASRQSGSNEQYF.

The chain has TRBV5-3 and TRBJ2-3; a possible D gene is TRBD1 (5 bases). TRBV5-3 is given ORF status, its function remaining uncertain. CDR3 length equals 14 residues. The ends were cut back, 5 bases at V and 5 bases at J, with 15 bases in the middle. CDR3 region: CARSRRVRKDTQYF. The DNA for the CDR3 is TGTGCCAGAAGTCGCAGGGTTAGGAAAGATACGCAGTATTTT.

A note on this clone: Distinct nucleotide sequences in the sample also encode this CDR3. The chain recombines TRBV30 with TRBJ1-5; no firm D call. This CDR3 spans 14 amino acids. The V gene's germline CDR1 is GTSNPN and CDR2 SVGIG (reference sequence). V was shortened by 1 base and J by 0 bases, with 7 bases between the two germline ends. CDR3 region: CAWSGGDSNQPQHF. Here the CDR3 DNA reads TGTGCCTGGAGTGGCGGAGATAGCAATCAGCCCCAGCATTTT.

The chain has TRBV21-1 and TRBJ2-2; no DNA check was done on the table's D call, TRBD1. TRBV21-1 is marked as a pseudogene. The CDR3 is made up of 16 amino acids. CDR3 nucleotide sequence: TGTGCCAGCAGCAAAGTCCCGGTAAGGGGCACCGGGGAGCTGTTTTTT. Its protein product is CASSKVPVRGTGELFF.

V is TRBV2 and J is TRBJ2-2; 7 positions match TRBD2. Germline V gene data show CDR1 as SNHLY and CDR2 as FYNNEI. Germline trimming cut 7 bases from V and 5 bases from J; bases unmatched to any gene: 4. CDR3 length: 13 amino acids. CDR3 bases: TGTGCCAGCAAGACTAGCCCTACCGGGGAGCTGTTTTTT. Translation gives CASKTSPTGELFF.

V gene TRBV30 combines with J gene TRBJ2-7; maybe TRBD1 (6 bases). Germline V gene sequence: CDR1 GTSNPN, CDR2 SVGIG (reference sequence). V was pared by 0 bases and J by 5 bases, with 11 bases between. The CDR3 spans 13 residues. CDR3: CAWSVQGLNEQYF. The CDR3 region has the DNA TGTGCCTGGAGTGTTCAGGGGCTGAACGAGCAGTACTTC.

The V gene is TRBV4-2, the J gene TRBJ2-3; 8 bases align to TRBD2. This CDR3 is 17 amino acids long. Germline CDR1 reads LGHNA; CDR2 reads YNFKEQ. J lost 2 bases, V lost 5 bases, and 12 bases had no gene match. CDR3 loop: CASSLQPRGANTDTQYF. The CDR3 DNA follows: TGTGCCAGCAGCTTGCAGCCGCGGGGGGCTAACACAGATACGCAGTATTTT.

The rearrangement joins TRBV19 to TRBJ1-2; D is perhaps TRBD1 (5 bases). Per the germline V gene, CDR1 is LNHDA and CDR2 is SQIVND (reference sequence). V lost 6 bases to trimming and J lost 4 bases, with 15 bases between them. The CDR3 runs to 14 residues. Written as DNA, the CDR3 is TGTGCCAGTAGCCCGGGGCAGGGATTCTATGGCTACACCTTC. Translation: CASSPGQGFYGYTF.

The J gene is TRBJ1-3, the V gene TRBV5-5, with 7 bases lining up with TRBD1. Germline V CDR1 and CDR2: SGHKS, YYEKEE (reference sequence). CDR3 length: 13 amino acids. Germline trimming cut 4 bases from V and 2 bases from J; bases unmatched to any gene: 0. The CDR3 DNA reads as TGTGCCAGCAGCGGACAGGCTGGAAACACCATATATTTT. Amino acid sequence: CASSGQAGNTIYF.